Here is one T cell receptor (beta chain) with its context. Antigen unknown. Amplification used 60 Vbeta primers and 13 Jbeta primers. Profiled with immunoSEQ multiplex PCR; TCRdb holds only in-frame clones, not every one. The table includes over 150,000 clones, approximately 80% detected once. This sample is drawn from a study of cytomegalovirus exposure and HLA in healthy donors. Study outcomes and limitations: In a later analysis, TCR beta V- and J-gene trimming was associated with a missense DCLRE1C variant. Most subjects' HLA-A and HLA-B alleles were reportedly predicted from TCR beta sequences. Most sequenced TCRs were rare (though some public TCRs occurred in many donors).

CDR1 and CDR2 from the germline V gene are SGHVS and FQNEAQ. V lost 6 bases, J lost 4 bases, and 30 bases lay in between. CDR3 length: 19 amino acids. The V and J genes are TRBV7-8 and TRBJ2-5; possible D gene TRBD1, 6 bases. The TCR was taken from a man between 40 and 49 years old in good health and CMV-seronegative. The source material was PBMCs. The CDR3 sequence is CASRVTGRQGFKNRETQYF. The CDR3 region has the DNA TGTGCCAGCAGGGTAACGGGCAGGCAGGGGTTTAAGAACCGAGAGACCCAGTACTTC.